The next 22 T cell receptor beta chains were all read from a single sample in a study of blood T cells in healthy people across ages. A second about 6 to 11 cycle PCR used barcoded and J-beta primers. Each CDR3 protein gets one entry after TCRdb re-called the 5' RACE reads with MiXCR. This table holds some 1.8 million distinct CDR3 sequences, roughly two fifths found once. Specimen: blood. These receptors were collected from a human donor in good health.

There are many counts of this clonotype. The genes are TRBV6-5 and TRBJ2-7, with 10 bases fitting TRBD2. V gave up 7 bases and J gave up 4 bases; unmatched junction bases: 10. The CDR3 is 15 residues long. Germline-derived CDR1 and CDR2 are MNHEY and SVGAGI. CDR3 nucleotide sequence: TGTGCCAGCACCGTAGCAGCGGGGGGGATATACGAGCAGTACTTC. It is translated as CASTVAAGGIYEQYF.

This chain links TRBV10-1 with TRBJ2-1; possibly TRBD1 or TRBD2 for D (5 bases each). Germline V gene sequence: CDR1 WNHNN, CDR2 SYGVQD (reference sequence). This CDR3 region has 15 residues. Trimming cost V 5 bases and J 6 bases, with 17 bases left between them. CDR3 DNA sequence: TGCGCCAGCAGTCTCCCCGGGGCGGAGTTCAATGAGCAGTTCTTC. It is translated as CASSLPGAEFNEQFF.

The chain carries TRBV10-3 and TRBJ1-2; TRBD1 matches 7 bases. This CDR3 contains 13 residues. Germline V lookup: CDR1 ENHRY, CDR2 SYGVKD. J lost 8 bases, V lost 7 bases, and 10 bases had no gene match. The chain's CDR3 is CAITPDRNKGYTF. CDR3 bases: TGTGCCATCACGCCGGACAGGAATAAGGGCTACACCTTC.

The sample holds many counts of this clonotype. V gene TRBV12-3 or TRBV12-4 combines with J gene TRBJ1-5, with TRBD1 as a possible D gene (6 bases). V was cut by 3 bases and J by 5 bases, with 11 bases left in between. This CDR3 is built from 14 residues. CDR3 nucleotides: TGTGCCAGCAGTTTCGGGCAGGGGTATCAGCCCCAGCATTTT. Translating gives CASSFGQGYQPQHF.

A few counts support this clonotype. J is TRBJ2-5 and V is TRBV29-1; D gene uncertain. With 0 bases removed from V and 4 bases from J, the gap between germline ends came to 9 bases. CDR1 is SQVTM and CDR2 is ANQGSEA in the germline V gene. The length of the CDR3 is 13 residues. The CDR3 bases are TGCAGCGTTGAAGACACCTTGGGAGAGACCCAGTACTTC. Amino acids: CSVEDTLGETQYF.

The chain links TRBV20-1 to TRBJ2-1; tentatively, D is TRBD2 (6 bases). The germline V gene has CDR1 DFQATT and CDR2 SNEGSKA (reference sequence). The CDR3 totals 14 residues. V gave up 3 bases and J gave up 9 bases, with 18 bases separating them. The CDR3 reads CSASRTGEGSEQFF. The DNA of the CDR3 is TGCAGTGCTAGTCGGACGGGGGAAGGTAGTGAGCAGTTCTTC.

The CDR3 DNA reads as TGTGCCAGCAAAACAACAGGGATTAACACTGAAGCTTTCTTT. It yields the protein CASKTTGINTEAFF. The rearrangement links TRBV6-2 or TRBV6-3 to TRBJ1-1; a possible D gene is TRBD1 (6 bases). Trimming cost V 7 bases and J 2 bases, with 14 bases left between them. The CDR3 extends over 14 amino acids. Germline V gives CDR1 MNHEY, CDR2 SVGEGT.

This sequence joins TRBV10-3 and TRBJ1-4; 10 nucleotides match TRBD1. CDR3 length: 14 amino acids. The J segment lost 7 bases and the V segment lost 6 bases, leaving 5 bases of the junction unmatched. CDR1 is ENHRY, CDR2 SYGVKD, per germline. The CDR3 DNA sequence: TGTGCCATCAGCGACCGGGACAGGGGTGAAAAACTGTTTTTT. It yields the protein CAISDRDRGEKLFF.

The chain couples TRBV5-1 to TRBJ2-4, with D hard to call. The CDR3 extends over 15 amino acids. Deletions cut 4 bases from V and 8 bases from J, with 19 bases between. Germline-derived CDR1 and CDR2 are SGHRS and YFSETQ. CDR3 sequence (DNA): TGCGCCAGCAGCCTAGGTAACCGGACGGTTGACATTCAGTACTTC. Translating it yields CASSLGNRTVDIQYF. Drawing the rest from reference TRBV5-1 and TRBJ2-4, the complete variable domain is KAGVTQTPRYLIKTRGQQVTLSCSPISGHRSVSWYQQTPGQGLQFLFEYFSETQRNKGNFPGRFSGRQFSNSRSEMNVSTLELGDSALYLCASSLGNRTVDIQYFGAGTRLSVL.

This clonotype came up a few times. CDR3 region: CASRKTGMIGNQPQHF. CDR3 nucleotide sequence: TGTGCCAGCAGAAAGACAGGGATGATTGGCAATCAGCCCCAGCATTTT. The rearrangement links TRBV27 to TRBJ1-5; 7 bases line up with TRBD1. CDR3 length equals 16 residues. V gave up 6 bases and J gave up 2 bases; unmatched junction bases: 10. Per the germline V gene, CDR1 is MNHEY and CDR2 is SMNVEV (reference sequence).

On this clonotype: The junction does not match germline at one end; this may be a read error. The chain is built from TRBV7-9 and TRBJ2-7; D gene uncertain. Per germline, CDR1 SEHNR and CDR2 FQNEAQ (reference sequence). The CDR3 extends over 14 amino acids. CDR3 in amino acids: CASSSPAVSYEQYF. CDR3 nucleotides: TGTGCCAGCAGCTCCCCGGCAGTGTCCTATGAGCAGTACTTC.

The rearrangement links TRBV9 to TRBJ1-1; D is possibly TRBD1 (6 bases). Germline V gene lookup returns CDR1 SGDLS and CDR2 YYNGEE. V shed 5 bases and J shed 5 bases, with 19 bases lying between them. This CDR3 spans 15 amino acids. Here the CDR3 reads CASSGGAGRGTEAFF. As DNA, the CDR3 is TGTGCCAGCAGTGGGGGGGCCGGTCGCGGGACTGAAGCTTTCTTT.

The CDR3 nucleotides read TGCAGTGCTAGAAGGCCTAGCGGGGGCAATGAGCAGTTCTTC. As protein: CSARRPSGGNEQFF. The chain combines TRBV20-1 with TRBJ2-1; 10 bases match TRBD2. The CDR3 consists of 14 residues. With V trimmed by 2 bases and J by 6 bases, 4 bases remained unmatched. The germline gives CDR1 DFQATT, CDR2 SNEGSKA (reference sequence).

This clonotype appeared a single time. The V call is TRBV29-1, the J call TRBJ1-3; D is unresolved. Between the trimmed V and J ends, which lost 5 bases and 0 bases, there was a span of 8 bases. The germline CDR1 and CDR2 sequences are SQVTM and ANQGSEA. This CDR3 has 13 residues. DNA for the CDR3: TGCAGCGTTCCAAGCACCTCTGGAAACACCATATATTTT. Translated: CSVPSTSGNTIYF.

This clonotype was seen ten or more times. V is TRBV20-1 and J is TRBJ1-2, with D possibly matching TRBD1 (6 bases). This CDR3 spans 12 amino acids. CDR1 and CDR2 (germline): DFQATT, SNEGSKA (reference sequence). V was clipped by 6 bases and J by 4 bases, with 12 bases between them. As DNA, the CDR3 is TGCAGTGCAACTGAGGGGGTCTATGGCTACACCTTC. Protein product: CSATEGVYGYTF.

This clonotype was seen more than once but under ten times. The chain employs TRBV29-1 and TRBJ1-2; D is possibly TRBD1 (6 bases). The CDR3 has 16 amino acids. V lost 1 base and J lost 4, with 19 bases in between. The germline V gene has CDR1 SQVTM and CDR2 ANQGSEA. Here the CDR3 DNA reads TGCAGCGTTGAAGGTCGCCGGGACACCGGAAGCTATGGCTACACCTTC. It specifies CSVEGRRDTGSYGYTF.

The rearrangement uses TRBV12-3 or TRBV12-4 and TRBJ2-2; D not resolved. The CDR3 extends over 16 amino acids. V was clipped by 7 bases and J by 6 bases, with 21 bases between them. The chain's CDR3 is CASTSDTEFSAGELFF. As DNA, the CDR3 is TGTGCCAGCACTTCAGATACAGAGTTTTCAGCCGGGGAGCTGTTTTTT.

The J gene is TRBJ2-1, the V gene TRBV6-5; a possible D gene is TRBD2 (5 bases). The J call is doubtful: the DNA matches TRBJ2-7 better. Germline assignment: CDR1 MNHEY and CDR2 SVGAGI. This CDR3 has 16 residues. CDR3: CASRNTQGSSYNEQYF. CDR3 DNA: TGTGCCAGCAGAAACACCCAAGGGAGCTCCTACAATGAGCAGTACTTC.

V gene TRBV7-2 combines with J gene TRBJ2-7; TRBD1 agrees at 7 bases. J was trimmed by 2 bases and V by 5 bases; bases with no gene match: 6. In germline, CDR1 is SGHTA, CDR2 FQGNSA. The CDR3 consists of 14 residues. The CDR3 DNA sequence: TGTGCCAGCAGCAAGACAGGGTGGGCCTACGAGCAGTACTTC. Translating gives CASSKTGWAYEQYF.

J is TRBJ1-1 and V is TRBV9; no reliable D call. CDR1 is SGDLS and CDR2 is YYNGEE in the germline V gene. Trimming removed 0 bases at V and 0 bases at J, with 6 bases between. The CDR3 contains 14 residues. DNA for the CDR3: TGTGCCAGCAGCGTAGAATCTATGAACACTGAAGCTTTCTTT. Its protein product is CASSVESMNTEAFF.

This chain links TRBV20-1 with TRBJ1-1; D unresolved. From germline, CDR1 is DFQATT and CDR2 SNEGSKA (reference sequence). V lost 6 bases, J lost 0 bases, and 14 bases lay in between. The CDR3 contains 14 residues. The CDR3 here is CSARRRTVNTEAFF. The CDR3 nucleotides read TGCAGTGCCAGGCGTCGGACGGTGAACACTGAAGCTTTCTTT.

The chain has TRBV6-2 or TRBV6-3 and TRBJ1-1; TRBD1 might be the D (6 bases). CDR3 length: 14 amino acids. Trimming cost V 7 bases and J 5 bases, with 17 bases left between them. Germline-derived CDR1 and CDR2 are MNHEY and SVGEGT. CDR3: CASTYRAVETEAFF. The CDR3 coding sequence is TGTGCCAGCACCTACAGGGCGGTGGAAACTGAAGCTTTCTTT.